This TCR beta chain was retrieved from a study of identical twins. With respect to this clonotype: Its target is not known.

The germline V and J ends were trimmed by 7 bases and 6 bases, with 14 bases remaining between them. CDR1 and CDR2 (germline): SEHNR, FQNEAQ (reference sequence). The CDR3 runs 13 residues. The study's findings and limits: Twin-shared out-of-frame alpha sequences showed excess low generation probability. Conclusions were drawn cross-sectionally by statistical analysis, without following the same donors.

Template switching introduced a universal primer site, and the cDNA bore unique molecular identifiers. TCRdb recomputed calls from the 5' RACE reads with MiXCR, one row per CDR3 protein. The sample has hundreds of thousands of distinct CDR3 sequences; 10% to 15% are singletons. These data were also filed under a second study, of yellow fever vaccine responses in identical twins. That paper notes: As reported, the vaccine T cell response of twins seemed partly convergent and partly personalized.

Sequenced: CD8+ T cells sorted from blood. The clonotype comes from a young woman in good health. The chain is built from TRBV7-9 and TRBJ2-3; D is possibly TRBD2 (6 bases). The CDR3, as DNA: TGTGCCAGCACCCCCCGGGGGACGGATACGCAGTATTTT. It codes for CASTPRGTDTQYF.